These 3 T cell receptor beta chains were sequenced from one sample in a study of blood T cells in healthy people across ages. Combining a sample-barcoded 5' primer with a J-beta primer mix, a second PCR ran for roughly 6 to 12 cycles. TCRdb ran MiXCR on the 5' RACE reads and lists one entry per CDR3 protein. Of some 1.5 million distinct CDR3 sequences in the sample, 25% to 30% were seen once. Sequencing was performed on blood. The receptors come from a woman aged 25 to 39 in good health.

V is TRBV7-7 and J is TRBJ2-1, with 11 bases matching TRBD2. Losses at the gene ends were 4 bases for V and 5 bases for J; bases not matched to a gene: 7. Germline-derived CDR1 and CDR2 are SSHAT and FNYEAQ (reference sequence). The length of the CDR3 is 16 residues. CDR3 DNA: TGTGCCAGCAGCTCCTTACTAGCGGGAGTACACAATGAGCAGTTCTTC. It codes for CASSSLLAGVHNEQFF.

The chain joins TRBV2 to TRBJ2-3; D is ambiguous. The ends were cut back, 6 bases at V and 6 bases at J, with 7 bases in the middle. The CDR3 runs 11 residues. Germline lookup yields CDR1 SNHLY and CDR2 FYNNEI. The CDR3 sequence: CASRRDDTQYF. CDR3 bases: TGTGCCAGCAGGCGCGATGATACGCAGTATTTT.

This clonotype was counted at least ten times. V usage is TRBV9 and J usage is TRBJ2-7; D could derive from TRBD1 or TRBD2 (6 bases each). V lost 4 bases and J lost 2, with 13 bases in between. CDR1 is SGDLS and CDR2 is YYNGEE in the germline V gene. The CDR3 extends over 14 amino acids. The CDR3 spells CASSPGGPTYEQYF. In DNA form, the CDR3 reads TGTGCCAGCAGCCCCGGGGGCCCAACCTACGAGCAGTACTTC.